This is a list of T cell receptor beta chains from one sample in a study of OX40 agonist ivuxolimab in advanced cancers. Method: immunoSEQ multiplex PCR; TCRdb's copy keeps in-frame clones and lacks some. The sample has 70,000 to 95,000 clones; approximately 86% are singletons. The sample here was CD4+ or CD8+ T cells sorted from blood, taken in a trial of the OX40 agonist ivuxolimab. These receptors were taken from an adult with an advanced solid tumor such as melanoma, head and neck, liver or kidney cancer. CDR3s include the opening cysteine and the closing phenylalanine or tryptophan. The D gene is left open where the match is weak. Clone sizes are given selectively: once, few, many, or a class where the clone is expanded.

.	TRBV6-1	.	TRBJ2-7	TGTGCCAGCAGTGACAAGAATTACGAGCAGTACTTC	CASSDKNYEQYF
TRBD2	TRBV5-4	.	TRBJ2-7	TGTGCCAGCAGCTTGGAGGTTGCAGCGGGAGATCGCGAGCAGTACTTC	CASSLEVAAGDREQYF
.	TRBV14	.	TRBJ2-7	TGTGCCAGCAGCCAAGGAGAGGACTACGAGCAGTACTTC	CASSQGEDYEQYF
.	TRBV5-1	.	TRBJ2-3	TGCGCCAGCAGCTTGATTCCCACAGATACGCAGTATTTT	CASSLIPTDTQYF
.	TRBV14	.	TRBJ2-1	TGTGCCAGCAGCCAATCAAGCTCCTACAATGAGCAGTTCTTC	CASSQSSSYNEQFF
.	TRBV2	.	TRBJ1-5	TGTGCCAGCACCACCCCAGGGTTGAATCAGCCCCAGCATTTT	CASTTPGLNQPQHF
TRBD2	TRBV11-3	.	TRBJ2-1	TGTGCCAGCAGCTCCGGGGGGGCCGGACGGCAGTTCTTC	CASSSGGAGRQFF
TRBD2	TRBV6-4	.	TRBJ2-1	TGTGCCAGCAGTGACTTAGCGGGAGGGCCGTACAATGAGCAGTTCTTC	CASSDLAGGPYNEQFF
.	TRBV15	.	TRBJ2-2	TGTGCCACCAGCATAGTAGAAACGCCCGGGGAGCTGTTTTTT	CATSIVETPGELFF
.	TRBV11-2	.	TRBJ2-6	TGTGCCAGCAGCTTAGGCCAGGCCGTGAACGACGTCCTGACTTTC	CASSLGQAVNDVLTF
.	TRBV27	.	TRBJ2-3	TGTGCCAGCAGTTGGGGGCAGTACACAGATACGCAGTATTTT	CASSWGQYTDTQYF
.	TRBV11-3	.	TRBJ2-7	TGTGCCAGCAGCTTACCCACCACCGGCTACGAGCAGTACTTC	CASSLPTTGYEQYF
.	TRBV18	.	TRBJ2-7	TGTGCCAGCGGGATGGGGCTCGAGCAGTACTTC	CASGMGLEQYF
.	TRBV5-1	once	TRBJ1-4	TGCGCCAGCAGCTTCAGATTCACAGTTAATGAAAAACTGTTTTTT	CASSFRFTVNEKLFF
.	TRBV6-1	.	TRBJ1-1	TGTGCCAGCAGTTTCAGGGTGAACACTGAAGCTTTCTTT	CASSFRVNTEAFF
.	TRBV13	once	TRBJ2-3	TGTGCCAGCAGCTTAGCGGCCCCAGATACGCAGTATTTT	CASSLAAPDTQYF
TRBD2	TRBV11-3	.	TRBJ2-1	TGTGCCAGCAGCTTAGGGGGTAGCGGGATCAATGAGCAGTTCTTC	CASSLGGSGINEQFF
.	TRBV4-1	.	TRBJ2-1	TGCGCCAGCAGCCTCCTGGCGGGGCGGGTAGGGCAGTTCTTC	CASSLLAGRVGQFF
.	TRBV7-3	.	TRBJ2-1	TGTGCCAGCAGCTCAACCGGAAATGAGCAGTTCTTC	CASSSTGNEQFF
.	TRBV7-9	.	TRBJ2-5	TGTGCCAGCAGCCTCGGAGGGACTCCCGGGGAGACCCAGTACTTC	CASSLGGTPGETQYF
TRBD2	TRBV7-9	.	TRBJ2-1	TGTGCCAGCAGCCTAGATCCCCGGACTAGCGGGATGTGGAATGAGCAGTTCTTC	CASSLDPRTSGMWNEQFF
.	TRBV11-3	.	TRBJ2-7	TGTGCCAGCAGCTTACTAGGACTACCACGGTACGAGCAGTACTTC	CASSLLGLPRYEQYF
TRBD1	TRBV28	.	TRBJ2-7	TGTGCCAGCAGGGACAGGGTGGGCGAGCAGTACTTC	CASRDRVGEQYF
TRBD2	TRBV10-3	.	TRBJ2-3	TGTGCCATCAGTATTGCCGGGAGGGCCACAGATACGCAGTATTTT	CAISIAGRATDTQYF
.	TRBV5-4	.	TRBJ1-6	TGTGCCAGCAGCTTGGGAGGTGGCGGGACACCCCTCCACTTT	CASSLGGGGTPLHF
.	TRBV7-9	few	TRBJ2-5	TGTGCCAGCAGCCGAATCCTTAAAAGGGAGACCCAGTACTTC	CASSRILKRETQYF
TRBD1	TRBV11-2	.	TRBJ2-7	TGTGCCAGCAGCTATCGACAGGGGAGCTACGAGCAGTACTTC	CASSYRQGSYEQYF
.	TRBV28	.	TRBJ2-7	TGTGCCAGCGCCAGGGGATTTGTTTACTCCTACGAGCAGTACTTC	CASARGFVYSYEQYF
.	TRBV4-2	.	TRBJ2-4	TGTGCCAGCAGCCAGGCGGGTGCGAAAAACATTCAGTACTTC	CASSQAGAKNIQYF
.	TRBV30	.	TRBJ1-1	TGTGCCTGGAGTGACCCGTTGAACACTGAAGCTTTCTTT	CAWSDPLNTEAFF
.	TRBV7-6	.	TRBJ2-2	TGTGCCAGCAGGGGCCCAGGGGACACCGGGGAGCTGTTTTTT	CASRGPGDTGELFF
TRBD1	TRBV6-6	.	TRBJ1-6	TGTGCCAGCAGTTACTCGTGGCAGGGGGGTTCACCCCTCCACTTT	CASSYSWQGGSPLHF
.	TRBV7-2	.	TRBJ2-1	TGTGCCAGCAGCTTTCCTAGTGAAAACAATGAGCAGTTCTTC	CASSFPSENNEQFF
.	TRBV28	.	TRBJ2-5	TGTGCCAGCAGTTTGAGGGCACCAGGAGAGACCCAGTACTTC	CASSLRAPGETQYF
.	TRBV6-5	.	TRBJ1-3	TGTGCCAGCAGTGAAGCCTTGGTAGACACCATATATTTT	CASSEALVDTIYF
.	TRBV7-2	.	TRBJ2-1	TGTGCCAGCAGCTTAGAACCCACCTACAATGAGCAGTTCTTC	CASSLEPTYNEQFF
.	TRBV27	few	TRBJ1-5	TGTGCCAGCAGTTTATCGTTCCCTGGGGGCGAAGATCAGCCCCAGCATTTT	CASSLSFPGGEDQPQHF
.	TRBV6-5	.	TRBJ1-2	TGTGCCAGCAAGTCCTCCAGGGAAGCCTATGGCTACACCTTC	CASKSSREAYGYTF
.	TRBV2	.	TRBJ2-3	TGTGCCAGCAGTGAAAACTCCCCCCTTTCAACAGATACGCAGTATTTT	CASSENSPLSTDTQYF
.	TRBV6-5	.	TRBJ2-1	TGTGCCAGCTCCCAAAGGCCGGCAGTGGGGCAGTTCTTC	CASSQRPAVGQFF
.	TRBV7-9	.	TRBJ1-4	TGTGCCAGCAGCTCCGGGACGGCGCCTAATGAAAAACTGTTTTTT	CASSSGTAPNEKLFF
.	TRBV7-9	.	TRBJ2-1	TGTGCCAGCAGCTTCTACAATGAGCAGTTCTTC	CASSFYNEQFF
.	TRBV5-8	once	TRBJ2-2	TGTGCCAGCAGCTTGGACGGGAACACCGGGGAGCTGTTTTTT	CASSLDGNTGELFF
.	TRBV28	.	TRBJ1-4	TGTGCCAGCAGTCCAGTCGGGGGGGTATCACCAGAAAAACTGTTTTTT	CASSPVGGVSPEKLFF
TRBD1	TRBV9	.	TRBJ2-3	TGTGCCAGCAGCGTAGCTCCTTCGGCAGGGGGCGGCTCAGATACGCAGTATTTT	CASSVAPSAGGGSDTQYF
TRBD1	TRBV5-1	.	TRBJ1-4	TGCGCCAGCAGCTTGGCCGGGGGACAGGCAACTAATGAAAAACTGTTTTTT	CASSLAGGQATNEKLFF